Listed below are T cell receptor beta chains from one sample, sequenced in a study of identical twins. In TCRdb, the 5' RACE reads were re-called with MiXCR into one record per CDR3 protein. The table records 400,000 to 650,000 distinct CDR3 sequences, approximately 22% of them present only once. This same sample was also part of a study on T cells expressing NK-cell markers.

Sequences were obtained from CD4+ T cells sorted from blood. Every receptor here comes from a woman younger than 35 in good health. The CDR3 runs from the conserved cysteine through the conserved F or W. The D gene is left open where the match is weak. For some rows the clone size is stated as once, few or many, or as a class when expanded; others skip it.

v_call	clone_size	d_call	j_call	cdr3_nt	cdr3_aa
TRBV9	few	NA	TRBJ2-1	TGTGCCAGCAGCGTAGACCATGGAACCTACAATGAGCAGTTCTTC	CASSVDHGTYNEQFF
TRBV7-2	few	NA	TRBJ2-7	TGTGCCAGCAGCTTAGGCTCCCTCAGCTCCTACGAGCAGTACTTC	CASSLGSLSSYEQYF
TRBV20-1	NA	NA	TRBJ2-1	TGCAGTGCTAGAGGACTAGTCAGGAATGAGCAGTTCTTC	CSARGLVRNEQFF
TRBV7-9	NA	TRBD2	TRBJ2-1	TGTGCCAGCAGTAGCGGGGGGTGGAATGGGAATGAGCAGTTCTTC	CASSSGGWNGNEQFF
TRBV27	NA	TRBD2	TRBJ2-1	TGTGCCAGCATCTTTAGGGCTAGCGGAGTGCTCTACAATGAGCAGTTCTTC	CASIFRASGVLYNEQFF
TRBV5-1	NA	NA	TRBJ2-1	TGCGCCAGCAGCTATGCCCCGAGCTCCTACAATGAGCAGTTCTTC	CASSYAPSSYNEQFF
TRBV20-1	few	TRBD2	TRBJ2-3	TGCAGTGCTAGAAGCCAGCGGGGGAGCACAGATACGCAGTATTTT	CSARSQRGSTDTQYF
TRBV3-1	NA	NA	TRBJ2-3	TGTGCCAGCAGCCCAGGGTGGTCCAACACAGATACGCAGTATTTT	CASSPGWSNTDTQYF
TRBV6-2/TRBV6-3	NA	NA	TRBJ2-7	TGTGCCAGCAGCCTCCGGTGGAGGGAGCAGTACTTC	CASSLRWREQYF
TRBV4-3	NA	NA	TRBJ2-1	TGCGCCAGCAGCCAAGGTGGCACCGAGCAGTTCTTC	CASSQGGTEQFF
TRBV29-1	NA	NA	TRBJ1-5	TGCAGCGTGGGACTATATAGCAATCAGCCCCAGCATTTT	CSVGLYSNQPQHF
TRBV9	NA	TRBD2	TRBJ2-3	TGTGCCAGCAGCGTAGGAAGCGGACTAGGTACGCAGTATTTT	CASSVGSGLGTQYF
TRBV5-3	NA	NA	TRBJ2-2	TGTGCCAGGAGCTTGGGGCTCCCATGCGGGGAGCTGCTTTTT	CARSLGLPCGELLF
TRBV20-1	NA	NA	TRBJ1-1	TGCAGTGCTAGACAGGGATATACTGAAGCTTTCTTT	CSARQGYTEAFF
TRBV7-2	NA	TRBD2	TRBJ2-3	TGTGCCAGCAGCTACCAAGCGGGACTACGCACAGATACGCAGTATTTT	CASSYQAGLRTDTQYF
TRBV7-6	NA	NA	TRBJ2-1	TGTGCCAGCACCCTCGGCCCGACCAATGAGCAGTTCTTC	CASTLGPTNEQFF
TRBV10-3	NA	NA	TRBJ1-3	TGTGCCATCACCGGGGGAGCTGGAAACACCATATATTTT	CAITGGAGNTIYF
TRBV7-2	many	TRBD2	TRBJ2-7	TGTGCCAGCAGCGAGAGCGGGAGCCTCTCTCAGCAGTACTTC	CASSESGSLSQQYF
TRBV7-9	few	TRBD2	TRBJ2-3	TGTGCCAGCAGCTTAGAGCTAGCGGGAAAAGATACGCAGTATTTT	CASSLELAGKDTQYF
TRBV12-3/TRBV12-4	NA	NA	TRBJ1-1	TGTGCCAGCAGTTTAGCGGGGCGTAGCACTGAAGCTTTCTTT	CASSLAGRSTEAFF